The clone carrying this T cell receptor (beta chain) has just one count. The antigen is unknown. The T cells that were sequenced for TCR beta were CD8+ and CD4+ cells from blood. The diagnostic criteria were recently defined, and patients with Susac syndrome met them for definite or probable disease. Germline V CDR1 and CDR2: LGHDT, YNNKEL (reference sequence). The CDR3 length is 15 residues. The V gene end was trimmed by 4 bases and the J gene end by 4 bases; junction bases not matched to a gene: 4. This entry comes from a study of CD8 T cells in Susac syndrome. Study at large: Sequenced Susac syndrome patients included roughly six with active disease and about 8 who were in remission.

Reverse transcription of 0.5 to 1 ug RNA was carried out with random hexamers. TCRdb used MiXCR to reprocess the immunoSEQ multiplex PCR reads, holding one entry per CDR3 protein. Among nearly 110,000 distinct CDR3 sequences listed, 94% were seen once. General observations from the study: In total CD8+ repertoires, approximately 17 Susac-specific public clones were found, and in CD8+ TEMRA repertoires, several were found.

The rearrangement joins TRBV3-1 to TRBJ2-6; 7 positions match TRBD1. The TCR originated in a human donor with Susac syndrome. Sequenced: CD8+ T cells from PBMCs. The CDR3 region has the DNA TGTGCCAGCAGCCCGAAGGGGGCAGGGGCCAACGTCCTGACTTTC. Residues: CASSPKGAGANVLTF.